Ten or more counts support the clone carrying this T cell receptor (beta chain). Its antigen remains unidentified. Deletions cut 8 bases from V and 1 base from J, with 17 bases between. The CDR3 is made up of 15 amino acids. Germline V gene data show CDR1 as ENHRY and CDR2 as SYGVKD. This sample was included in a study of T cells in Graves' hyperthyroidism and ophthalmopathy. Study results and limitations: Ophthalmopathy and stable hyperthyroidism were told apart by a 13 V-J model. Researchers found most expanded thyroid clonotypes above 0.001 in blood as well. Ophthalmopathy was predicted by the model a median of 6.5 months ahead of onset.

Amplified TCR beta CDR3 regions came from RNA transcripts. The study used the HTBI primer set for a first-round RT-PCR of the TCR CDR3. TCRdb re-called the multiplex PCR reads with MiXCR, one entry per CDR3 protein. The table has hundreds of thousands of distinct CDR3 sequences, 45% seen once. Uncontrolled infection, other autoimmune disease, pregnancy or lactation barred patients from enrollment. J is TRBJ1-1 and V is TRBV10-3, with D uncertain. Sequencing input: peripheral blood or thyroid tissue (not recorded which). The receptor's source is an adult man with Graves' disease, either hyperthyroidism or ophthalmopathy (not recorded which). CDR3 amino acids: CAIGGFQNSNTEAFF. The CDR3 bases are TGTGCCATCGGCGGATTTCAGAATTCGAACACTGAAGCTTTCTTT.